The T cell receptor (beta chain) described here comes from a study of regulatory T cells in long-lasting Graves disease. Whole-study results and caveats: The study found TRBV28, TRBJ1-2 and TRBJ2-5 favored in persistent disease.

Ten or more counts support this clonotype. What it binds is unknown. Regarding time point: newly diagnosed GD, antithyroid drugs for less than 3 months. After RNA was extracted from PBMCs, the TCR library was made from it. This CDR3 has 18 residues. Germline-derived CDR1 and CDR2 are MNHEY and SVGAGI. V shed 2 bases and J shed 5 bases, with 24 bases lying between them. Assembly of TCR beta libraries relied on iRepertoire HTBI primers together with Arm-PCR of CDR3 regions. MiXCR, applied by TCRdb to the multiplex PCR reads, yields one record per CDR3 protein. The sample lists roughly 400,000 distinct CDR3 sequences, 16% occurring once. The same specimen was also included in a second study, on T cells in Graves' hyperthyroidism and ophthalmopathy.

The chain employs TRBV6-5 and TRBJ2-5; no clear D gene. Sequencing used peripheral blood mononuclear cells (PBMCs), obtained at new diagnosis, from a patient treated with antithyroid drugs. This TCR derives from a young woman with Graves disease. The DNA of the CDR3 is TGTGCCAGCAGTTACCACGAAGCCACCTCTTACAGCAGCGAGACCCAGTACTTC. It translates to CASSYHEATSYSSETQYF.